This T cell receptor (beta chain) was captured in a study of shared T cell receptors in the human thymus. Clones were sequenced by immunoSEQ multiplex PCR, and TCRdb holds only the in-frame ones, with some missing. This sample has 63,000 or so clones, with around 96% found just once. This CDR3 contains 12 residues. The germline CDR1 and CDR2 sequences are SEHNR and FQNEAQ (reference sequence). Trimming removed 5 bases from V and 5 bases from J, with 7 bases in between. The rearrangement joins TRBV7-9 to TRBJ2-4; D possibly corresponds to TRBD1 (6 bases). Sequencing was done on a sample of thymocytes. The receptor was isolated from a human donor. DNA of the CDR3: TGTGCCAGCAGCCGACAGGAAAACATTCAGTACTTC. Its protein is CASSRQENIQYF.